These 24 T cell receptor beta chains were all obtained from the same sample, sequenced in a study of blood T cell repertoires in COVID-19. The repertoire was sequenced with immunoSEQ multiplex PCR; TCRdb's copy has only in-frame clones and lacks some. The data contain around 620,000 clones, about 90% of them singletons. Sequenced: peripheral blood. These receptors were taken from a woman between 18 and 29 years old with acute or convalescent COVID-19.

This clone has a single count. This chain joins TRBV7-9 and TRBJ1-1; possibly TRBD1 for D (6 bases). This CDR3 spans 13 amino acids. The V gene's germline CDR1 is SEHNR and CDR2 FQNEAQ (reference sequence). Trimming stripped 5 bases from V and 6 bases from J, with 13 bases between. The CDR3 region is CASSPRTVAEAFF. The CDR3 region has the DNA TGTGCCAGCAGCCCAAGGACAGTGGCTGAAGCTTTCTTT.

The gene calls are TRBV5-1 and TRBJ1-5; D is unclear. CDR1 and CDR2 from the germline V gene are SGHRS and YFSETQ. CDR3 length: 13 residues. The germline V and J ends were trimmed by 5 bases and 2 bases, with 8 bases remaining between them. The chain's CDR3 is CASRLEGNQPQHF. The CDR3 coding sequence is TGCGCCAGCAGATTAGAGGGCAATCAGCCCCAGCATTTT.

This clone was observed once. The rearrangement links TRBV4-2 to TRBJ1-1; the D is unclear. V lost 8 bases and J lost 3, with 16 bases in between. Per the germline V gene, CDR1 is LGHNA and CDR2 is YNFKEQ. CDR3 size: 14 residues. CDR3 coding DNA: TGTGCCAGCGGGAGGGATGGGGATTACACTGAAGCTTTCTTT. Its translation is CASGRDGDYTEAFF.

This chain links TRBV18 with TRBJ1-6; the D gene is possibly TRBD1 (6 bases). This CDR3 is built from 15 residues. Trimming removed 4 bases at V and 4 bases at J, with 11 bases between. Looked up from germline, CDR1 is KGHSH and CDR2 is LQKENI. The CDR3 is CASSRATGYNSPLHF. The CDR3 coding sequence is TGTGCCAGCTCACGCGCGACAGGTTATAATTCACCCCTCCACTTT.

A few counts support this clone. The CDR3 region is CASGESSYNSPLHF. For the CDR3, the DNA is TGTGCCAGCGGTGAGAGCTCCTATAATTCACCCCTCCACTTT. This chain uses TRBV3-1 (or the pseudogene TRBV3-2) with TRBJ1-6, with unresolved D. This CDR3 spans 14 amino acids. Per germline, CDR1 LGHDT and CDR2 YNNKEL (reference sequence). The V end was cut by 8 bases, the J end by 0 bases, with 8 bases between.

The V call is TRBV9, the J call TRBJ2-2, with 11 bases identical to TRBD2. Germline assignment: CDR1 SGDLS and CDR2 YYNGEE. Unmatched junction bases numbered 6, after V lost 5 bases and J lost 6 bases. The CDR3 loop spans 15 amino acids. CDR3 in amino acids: CASSASGGIAGELFF. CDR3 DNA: TGTGCCAGCAGTGCTAGCGGGGGGATCGCCGGGGAGCTGTTTTTT. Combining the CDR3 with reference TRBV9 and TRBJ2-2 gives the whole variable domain DSGVTQTPKHLITATGQRVTLRCSPRSGDLSVYWYQQSLDQGLQFLIQYYNGEERAKGNILERFSAQQFPDLHSELNLSSLELGDSALYFCASSASGGIAGELFFGEGSRLTVL.

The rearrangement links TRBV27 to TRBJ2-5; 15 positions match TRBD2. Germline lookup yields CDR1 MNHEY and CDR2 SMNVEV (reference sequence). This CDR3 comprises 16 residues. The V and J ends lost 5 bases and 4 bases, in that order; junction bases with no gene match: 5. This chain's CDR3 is CASSRTSGGARETQYF. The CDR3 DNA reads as TGTGCCAGCAGTAGGACTAGCGGGGGGGCCAGAGAGACCCAGTACTTC.

The CDR3 sequence: CASGTPSGNTIYF. CDR3 sequence (DNA): TGTGCCAGCGGTACACCCTCTGGAAACACCATATATTTT. The chain joins TRBV2 to TRBJ1-3, with D unresolved. This CDR3 region has 13 residues. V was trimmed by 8 bases and J by 0 bases, leaving 8 bases between them. Germline loops: CDR1 SNHLY, CDR2 FYNNEI.

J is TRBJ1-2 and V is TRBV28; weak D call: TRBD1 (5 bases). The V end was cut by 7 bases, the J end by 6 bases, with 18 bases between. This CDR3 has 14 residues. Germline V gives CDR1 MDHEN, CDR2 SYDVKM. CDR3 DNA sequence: TGTGCCAGCATCCCCCGCGGCAGGGTGAATGGCTACACCTTC. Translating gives CASIPRGRVNGYTF.

CDR3 residues: CSVEGGPIAGREGTIYF. The CDR3 nucleotides read TGCAGCGTTGAAGGTGGCCCCATTGCAGGGCGGGAGGGCACCATATATTTT. The V and J genes are TRBV29-1 and TRBJ1-3, with a weak D call TRBD1 (5 bases). Trimming pared 1 base from V and 9 bases from J, leaving 25 bases between. The CDR3 has 17 residues. The germline gives CDR1 SQVTM, CDR2 ANQGSEA.

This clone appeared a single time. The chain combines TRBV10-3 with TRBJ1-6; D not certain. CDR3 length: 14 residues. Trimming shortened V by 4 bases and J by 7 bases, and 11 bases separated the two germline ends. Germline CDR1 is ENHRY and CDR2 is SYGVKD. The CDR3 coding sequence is TGTGCCATCAGTGTGAAGCGGGAAAATTCACCCCTCCACTTT. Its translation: CAISVKRENSPLHF.

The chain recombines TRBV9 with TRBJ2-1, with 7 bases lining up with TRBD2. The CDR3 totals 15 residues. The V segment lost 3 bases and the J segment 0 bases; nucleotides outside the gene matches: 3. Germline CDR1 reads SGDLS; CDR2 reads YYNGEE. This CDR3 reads CASSGGGSSYNEQFF. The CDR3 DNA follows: TGTGCCAGCAGCGGGGGCGGGAGCTCCTACAATGAGCAGTTCTTC.

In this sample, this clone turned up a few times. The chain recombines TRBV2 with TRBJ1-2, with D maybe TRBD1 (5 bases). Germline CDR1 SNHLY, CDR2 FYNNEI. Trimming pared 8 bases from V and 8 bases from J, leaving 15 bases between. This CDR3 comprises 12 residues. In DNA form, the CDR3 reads TGTGCCAGCGTTGATAGGGACTTGGGCTACACCTTC. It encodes CASVDRDLGYTF. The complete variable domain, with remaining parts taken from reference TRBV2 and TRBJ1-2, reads EPEVTQTPSHQVTQMGQEVILRCVPISNHLYFYWYRQILGQKVEFLVSFYNNEISEKSEIFDDQFSVERPDGSNFTLKIRSTKLEDSAMYFCASVDRDLGYTFGSGTRLTVV.

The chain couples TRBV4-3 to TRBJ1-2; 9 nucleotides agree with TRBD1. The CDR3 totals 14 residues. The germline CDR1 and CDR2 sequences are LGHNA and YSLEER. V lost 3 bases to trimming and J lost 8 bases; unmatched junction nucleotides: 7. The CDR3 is CASSHTRTGDGYTF. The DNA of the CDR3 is TGCGCCAGCAGCCATACTAGGACAGGGGACGGCTACACCTTC.

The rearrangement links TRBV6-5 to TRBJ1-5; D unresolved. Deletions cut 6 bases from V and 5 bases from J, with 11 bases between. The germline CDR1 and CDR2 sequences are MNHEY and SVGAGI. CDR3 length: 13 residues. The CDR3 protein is CASSLLPDQPQHF. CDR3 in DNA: TGTGCCAGCAGCCTATTACCGGATCAGCCCCAGCATTTT.

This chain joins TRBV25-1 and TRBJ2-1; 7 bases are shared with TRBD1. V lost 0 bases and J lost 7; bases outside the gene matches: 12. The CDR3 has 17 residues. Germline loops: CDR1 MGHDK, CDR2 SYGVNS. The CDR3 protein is CASSEYFEGQLGNEQFF. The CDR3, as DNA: TGTGCCAGCAGTGAATATTTCGAGGGACAGTTAGGAAATGAGCAGTTCTTC.

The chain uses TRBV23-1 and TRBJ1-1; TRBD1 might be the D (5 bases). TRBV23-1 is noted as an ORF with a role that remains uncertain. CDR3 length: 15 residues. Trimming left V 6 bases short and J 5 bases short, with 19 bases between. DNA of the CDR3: TGCGCCAGCAGATCCTCGGCAGGGAAAATAACTGAAGCTTTCTTT. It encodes CASRSSAGKITEAFF.

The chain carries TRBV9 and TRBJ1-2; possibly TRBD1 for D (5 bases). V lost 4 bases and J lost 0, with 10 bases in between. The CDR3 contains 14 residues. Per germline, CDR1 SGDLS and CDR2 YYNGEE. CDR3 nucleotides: TGTGCCAGCAGCTTATTGACAGCTAACTATGGCTACACCTTC. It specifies CASSLLTANYGYTF. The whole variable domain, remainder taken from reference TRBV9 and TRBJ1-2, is DSGVTQTPKHLITATGQRVTLRCSPRSGDLSVYWYQQSLDQGLQFLIQYYNGEERAKGNILERFSAQQFPDLHSELNLSSLELGDSALYFCASSLLTANYGYTFGSGTRLTVV.

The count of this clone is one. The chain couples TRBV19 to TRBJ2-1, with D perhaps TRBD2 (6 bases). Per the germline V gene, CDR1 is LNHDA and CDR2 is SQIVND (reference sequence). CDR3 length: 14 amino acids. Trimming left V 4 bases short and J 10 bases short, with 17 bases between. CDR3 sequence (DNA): TGTGCCAGTAGTAGCGTGGGCGGGGTCGGCGAGCAGTTCTTC. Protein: CASSSVGGVGEQFF.

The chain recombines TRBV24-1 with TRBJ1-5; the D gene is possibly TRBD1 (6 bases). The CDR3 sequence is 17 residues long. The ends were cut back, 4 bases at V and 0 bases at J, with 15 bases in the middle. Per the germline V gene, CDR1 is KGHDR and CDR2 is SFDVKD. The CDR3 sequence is CATSDPRTAPSNQPQHF. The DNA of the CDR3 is TGTGCCACCAGTGACCCCAGGACAGCCCCTAGCAATCAGCCCCAGCATTTT.

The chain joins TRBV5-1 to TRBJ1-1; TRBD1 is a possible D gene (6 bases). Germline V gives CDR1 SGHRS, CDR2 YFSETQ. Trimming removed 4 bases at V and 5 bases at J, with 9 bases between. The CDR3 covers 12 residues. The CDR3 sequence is CASSPTGTEAFF. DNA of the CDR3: TGCGCCAGCAGCCCTACAGGGACTGAAGCTTTCTTT.

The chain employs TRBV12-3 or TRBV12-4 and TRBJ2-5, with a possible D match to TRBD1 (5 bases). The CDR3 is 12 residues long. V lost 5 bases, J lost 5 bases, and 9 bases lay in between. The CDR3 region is CASSPSGETQYF. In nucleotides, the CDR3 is TGTGCCAGCAGTCCCTCAGGGGAGACCCAGTACTTC.

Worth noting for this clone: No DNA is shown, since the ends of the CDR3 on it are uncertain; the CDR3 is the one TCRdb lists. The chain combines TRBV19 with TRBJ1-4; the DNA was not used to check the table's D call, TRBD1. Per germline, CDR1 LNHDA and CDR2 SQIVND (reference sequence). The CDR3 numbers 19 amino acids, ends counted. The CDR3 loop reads CARGETGGPIYWCGEKLFF.

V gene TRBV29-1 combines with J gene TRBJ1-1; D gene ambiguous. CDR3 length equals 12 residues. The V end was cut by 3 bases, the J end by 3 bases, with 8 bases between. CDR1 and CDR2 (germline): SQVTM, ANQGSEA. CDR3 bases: TGCAGCGTTGAGGGGAGATACACTGAAGCTTTCTTT. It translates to CSVEGRYTEAFF.